The 17 T cell receptor beta chains reported below all come from one sample, sequenced in a study of blood T cells in healthy people across ages. Primed by a sample-barcoded 5' primer and a J-beta primer mix, a second PCR proceeded for roughly 7 to 11 cycles. TCRdb re-called the 5' RACE reads through MiXCR, storing one row per CDR3 protein. Of 700,000 to 900,000 distinct CDR3 sequences in the sample, roughly 50% are singletons; the top ten hold approximately 40%. The sample was blood. These receptors were collected from an elderly man in good health.

This clonotype has a handful of counts. V usage is TRBV5-1 and J usage is TRBJ2-5; D unclear. V was cut by 4 bases and J by 2 bases, with 15 bases left in between. Per the germline V gene, CDR1 is SGHRS and CDR2 is YFSETQ. There are 15 residues in the CDR3. The DNA of the CDR3 is TGCGCCAGCAGCAAGGCCCTGCCTAGTCAAGAGACCCAGTACTTC. Amino acid sequence: CASSKALPSQETQYF.

The rearrangement uses TRBV20-1 and TRBJ2-7; 7 bases align to TRBD2. Germline CDR1 DFQATT, CDR2 SNEGSKA (reference sequence). CDR3 size: 14 residues. The V and J ends lost 3 bases and 0 bases, in that order; junction bases with no gene match: 5. The CDR3 spells CSASQLAGSYEQYF. CDR3 sequence (DNA): TGCAGTGCTAGTCAGTTAGCGGGCTCCTACGAGCAGTACTTC.

In its sample, this clonotype was seen once. A read error may produce the germline difference seen at one junction end. The chain recombines TRBV7-2 with TRBJ2-1, with TRBD2 matching over 10 bases. CDR3 length: 17 amino acids. In germline, CDR1 is SGHTA, CDR2 FQGNSA. The CDR3 is CASSLGPPGLAYNEQFF. The CDR3 DNA sequence: TGTGCCAGCAGCTTAGGGCCCCCGGGACTAGCGTACAATGAGCAGTTCTTT.

The sample holds many counts of this clonotype. The chain has TRBV7-2 and TRBJ1-3; 8 bases map to TRBD1. The CDR3 is made up of 17 amino acids. Per germline, CDR1 SGHTA and CDR2 FQGNSA. The ends lost 5 bases at V and 4 bases at J; junction bases unmatched: 13. The CDR3 DNA reads as TGTGCCAGCAGCCCCGGAGGACAGGGTCTGGGGGGAAACACCATATATTTT. Its protein is CASSPGGQGLGGNTIYF.

This clonotype was seen more than once but under ten times. The J gene is TRBJ1-2, the V gene TRBV25-1; no reliable D call. Trimming removed 4 bases at V and 4 bases at J, with 16 bases between. The germline V gene encodes CDR1 MGHDK and CDR2 SYGVNS. This CDR3 spans 15 amino acids. The CDR3 DNA is TGTGCCAGCAGTGGTAGGCCCCTGGAGCTCTATGGCTACACCTTC. Translation gives CASSGRPLELYGYTF.

The chain carries TRBV29-1 and TRBJ2-5, with TRBD2 matching 15 bases. The J segment lost 4 bases and the V segment lost 7 bases, leaving 7 bases of the junction unmatched. Germline V CDR1 and CDR2: SQVTM, ANQGSEA. CDR3 length equals 15 residues. The CDR3 DNA reads as TGCAGCGCAGCGGGACTAGCGGGAGGCACAGAGACCCAGTACTTC. Translating it yields CSAAGLAGGTETQYF.

This clonotype showed up just a few times. The gene calls are TRBV29-1 and TRBJ2-3; 7 bases fit TRBD2. The CDR3 totals 12 residues. V was clipped by 3 bases and J by 14 bases; unmatched bases: 11. CDR1 and CDR2 from the germline V gene are SQVTM and ANQGSEA. The CDR3 here is CSVDTPGGYAYF. DNA of the CDR3: TGCAGCGTTGACACTCCGGGGGGATACGCGTATTTT.

This chain uses TRBV20-1 with TRBJ2-7; 7 bases are shared with TRBD2. CDR1 and CDR2 (germline): DFQATT, SNEGSKA (reference sequence). This CDR3 contains 17 residues. The V gene end was trimmed by 2 bases and the J gene end by 7 bases; junction bases not matched to a gene: 20. DNA of the CDR3: TGCAGTGCTAGATTGGCTAGCGGCCTAAGCTCCTACAATGAGCAGTACTTC. This encodes CSARLASGLSSYNEQYF.

The chain recombines TRBV5-5 with TRBJ2-1; TRBD2 is a possible D gene (6 bases). The J call may not be correct, given that the DNA end is closer to TRBJ2-7. The germline V gene has CDR1 SGHKS and CDR2 YYEKEE (reference sequence). The length of the CDR3 is 14 residues. The CDR3 loop reads CASSLEPGRYEQYF. For the CDR3, the DNA is TGTGCCAGCAGCTTGGAGCCAGGGAGGTACGAGCAGTACTTC.

This chain joins TRBV7-2 and TRBJ2-7; TRBD2 matches 14 bases. The J call could be wrong; TRBJ2-5 is a better fit for the DNA end. Germline V lookup: CDR1 SGHTA, CDR2 FQGNSA. The CDR3 consists of 17 residues. The CDR3 bases are TGTGCCAGCAGCTCCGGGACTAGCGGGAGTTGGTTAGAGACCCAGTACTTC. It translates to CASSSGTSGSWLETQYF.

This clonotype was recorded a few times. This rearrangement joins TRBV29-1 to TRBJ1-1, with D possibly being TRBD1 (5 bases). The CDR3 contains 11 residues. Trimming shortened V by 4 bases and J by 8 bases, and 11 bases separated the two germline ends. Per germline, CDR1 SQVTM and CDR2 ANQGSEA. CDR3 loop: CSVGGRPEAFF. CDR3 DNA sequence: TGCAGCGTTGGGGGGAGGCCAGAAGCTTTCTTT.

The chain carries TRBV2 and TRBJ1-5; 7 bases map to TRBD1. The CDR3 totals 14 residues. Germline V gene data show CDR1 as SNHLY and CDR2 as FYNNEI. With 5 bases clipped from V and 4 bases from J, the junction kept 5 bases outside the gene matches. The CDR3 sequence is CASSRDRLNQPQHF. The CDR3 DNA is TGTGCCAGCAGTCGGGACAGACTGAATCAGCCCCAGCATTTT. The full variable domain, in which reference TRBV2 and TRBJ1-5 provide the parts outside the CDR3, is EPEVTQTPSHQVTQMGQEVILRCVPISNHLYFYWYRQILGQKVEFLVSFYNNEISEKSEIFDDQFSVERPDGSNFTLKIRSTKLEDSAMYFCASSRDRLNQPQHFGDGTRLSIL.

V is TRBV6-5 and J is TRBJ1-5; the D is unclear. The germline V gene has CDR1 MNHEY and CDR2 SVGAGI. Trimming cost V 4 bases and J 5 bases, with 12 bases left between them. The CDR3 sequence is 14 residues long. Here the CDR3 reads CASSSGTLYQPQHF. The CDR3 DNA reads as TGTGCCAGCAGTTCTGGTACCCTCTATCAGCCCCAGCATTTT.

The chain couples TRBV6-1 to TRBJ2-2; D perhaps matches TRBD1 (5 bases). The V gene's germline CDR1 is MNHNS and CDR2 SASEGT. V gave up 2 bases and J gave up 6 bases, with 10 bases separating them. This CDR3 region has 14 residues. The CDR3 nucleotides read TGTGCCAGCAGTGAACGGTGGGGCTCCGGGGAGCTGTTTTTT. Its translation: CASSERWGSGELFF.

V and J are TRBV29-1 and TRBJ2-3; D remains unclear. CDR1 is SQVTM, CDR2 ANQGSEA, per germline. V was shortened by 3 bases and J by 2 bases, with 9 bases between the two germline ends. This CDR3 contains 13 residues. Written as DNA, the CDR3 is TGCAGCGTTGACCCCAGGTCCACAGATACGCAGTATTTT. Protein product: CSVDPRSTDTQYF.

The chain recombines TRBV4-2 with TRBJ2-1, with 16 bases identical to TRBD2. Trimming removed 0 bases from V and 8 bases from J; junction bases left unmatched: 13. Germline V gene lookup returns CDR1 LGHNA and CDR2 YNFKEQ. This CDR3 is built from 20 residues. In DNA form, the CDR3 reads TGTGCCAGCAGCCAAGATTCGGGACTAGCGGGAGGGGTGGGGTTCCATGAGCAGTTCTTC. Its protein is CASSQDSGLAGGVGFHEQFF.

This chain uses TRBV12-3 or TRBV12-4 with TRBJ1-4; 10 bases fit TRBD1. CDR3 length: 15 residues. The junction had 7 bases not matched to a gene; V was cut back by 5 bases and J by 7 bases. As DNA, the CDR3 is TGTGCCAGCAGTAACGAGGGACAGGGGTTTGAAAAACTGTTTTTT. Amino acids: CASSNEGQGFEKLFF.